This section outlines one T cell receptor (beta chain) sequence together with its context. This clone was observed a handful of times. What this receptor recognizes is not known. No much larger clone is present one base from it, and per-base qualities are unavailable. Receptor amplification or capture employed the immunoSEQ multiplex PCR assay. A mixture of 60 forward primers for TCR Vbeta segments and 13 reverse primers for TCR Jbeta segments was used in the multiplex PCR. The CDR3 region of rearranged TCR beta genes was amplified from genomic DNA with a multiplex PCR assay. The amplified TCR beta libraries were sequenced on the Illumina HiSeq System as 87-base-pair reads. The original pipeline was this. A later analysis tallied roughly 76 million unique TCR beta chains across the 700 or so repertoires, and about 12 million of those chains were shared by two or more donors. A nearest-neighbor algorithm error-corrected the raw reads and collapsed the reads into unique sequences, merging closely related sequences to remove PCR and sequencing errors. To assign V, D and J gene segments, CDR3 sequences were aligned to IMGT reference sequences. Each retained sequence needed at least a six-nucleotide match to both a V gene segment and a J gene segment. A rearrangement counted as productive if the CDR3 had no stop codons and remained in frame with V and J, and every other rearrangement counted as non-productive. Following IMGT convention, CDR3 was defined as the stretch from the second conserved V-encoded cysteine to the conserved J-encoded phenylalanine. The earlier analysis of 587 of the donors excluded sequences that lacked an unambiguous match to a single V gene segment. In an earlier analysis of around 600 of the donors, V segments were called functional above 56.7% productive rearrangements and were called segregating when the between-donor standard deviation exceeded 5%. To diagnose cytomegalovirus status from the catalog of TCR beta chain sequences, a statistical classification framework was built. A later analysis assigned V and J genes by comparing TCR nucleotide sequences with IMGT/GENE-DB human TR gene sequences. In a later analysis, CDR3 sequences and most-parsimonious VDJ recombination scenarios were assigned using the TCRdist pipeline. In a later analysis, each TCR beta chain was defined by its CDR3 amino acid sequence together with its V-gene family, and reads lacking a unique V-gene family were excluded. A later analysis removed over 500 highly shared, low-generation-probability nucleotide sequences to deal with suspected cross-contamination and a sequencing artifact. A later analysis calculated a clonal expansion index for each public chain from normalized within-repertoire ranks of inferred template counts. In a later analysis, generation probabilities were computed with a VDJ recombination model fitted to out-of-frame rearrangements, and the resulting probabilities were checked against IGoR. Hypergeometric tests were used in a later analysis to score TCR-TCR, TCR-HLA and TCR-CMV co-occurrence, with a repertoire-size bias correction applied to the TCR pairs. A later analysis estimated false discovery rates by permuting HLA or CMV assignments 20 times. In a later analysis, co-occurring TCRs were grouped using DBSCAN, and TCRdist sequence similarity was added for clustering within HLA-allele-positive subsets. Repertoires with fewer than 30,000 or more than 120,000 public chains were left out of co-occurrence clustering, as were about 5 repertoires with anomalous nucleotide sharing. TCRdb carries this immuneACCESS record with in-frame sequences only. Its versions omit some clonotypes, under half of them owing to an unresolved V gene in the studies checked, with the rest unexplained. V, J and clone size are those of that table, while D and trimming were read from the DNA. Present in this sample are approximately 200,000 clones, 85% of which were seen just once. Together, the top ten hold 2% to 2.5% of the sample.

The source of the sample is a study of cytomegalovirus exposure and HLA in healthy donors (dated by TCRdb to 2017 to 2019). With respect to the entire study: An earlier analysis of 587 of the donors reported 250 to 350 Gb of sequence data and approximately 110 million unique TCR beta sequences from approximately 180 million T cells. Alongside the repertoire data, information on donor age, sex, ethnicity and CMV serostatus was compiled. Both class I and class II loci were covered by HLA typing, at four-digit resolution. On average, about 200,000 unique TCR beta nucleotide sequences were sequenced per donor among 398 genotyped donors of the cohort, with roughly 19% of those sequences being non-productive. Of the 350 to 450 genotyped donors, 65% to 90% were placed in the genetic ancestry cluster associated with self-reported Caucasian donors. The study used immunosequencing to profile the T cell repertoires of several hundred subjects and linked those repertoires to cytomegalovirus serostatus. To predict cytomegalovirus infection status, the study combined high-throughput TCR immunosequencing, statistical association of individual TCRs with disease status, and machine learning. The study was designed to test whether signatures of past pathogen exposure could be identified by cataloging public T cell receptors. The later analysis used no new phenotypic data to find candidate immune exposures, relying instead on TCR beta sequences and their occurrence across donors. A few DR-DQ haplotypes were handled as single units for association and clustering because linkage in the cohort was strong. The number of typed donors differed by locus: 629-630 for A, B, C, DRB1 and DQB1; some 500 for DQA1; 606 for DPA1; and around 490 for DPB1. A later genetic analysis used genome-wide SNP genotypes for about 60% of the 666 donors, treating that subset as a discovery cohort. In a later analysis, previously published TCR beta repertoires from hundreds of donors were re-analyzed and high-resolution HLA genotyping was added so that TCR occurrence patterns could be studied. An early release that covered 640 HLA-typed donors contained around 300 gigabases of sequencing data and 65 million to 100 million unique TCR sequences. Along with the roughly 670-subject first cohort, a separate validation cohort of over a hundred different subjects was used. An earlier analysis of 587 of the donors used high-throughput TCR beta sequencing to judge whether each TCR beta V gene segment behaved as functional or pseudogenic. All discovery cohort repertoires had been generated on a single sequencing platform.

The cohort consisted of 600 or so healthy bone marrow donors. All cohort members were sampled while nominally healthy, although unrecorded immune exposures were likely present. The donor was CMV seronegative and belonged to the group of approximately 320 seronegative cohort members. Each donor provided a peripheral blood sample, and peripheral blood mononuclear cells were used for TCR beta sequencing. Genomic DNA extraction from the blood cell samples was performed with the Qiagen DNeasy Blood Extraction Kit. On the study overall, not on this receptor specifically: According to a later analysis, most CMV-associated TCR beta chains appeared to be HLA-restricted, and the HLA associations seemed to be driven largely by CMV exposure. In a later analysis, HLA-associated TCR beta chains were found to be more clonally expanded and to have lower generation probabilities than equally common non-associated chains. In an earlier analysis of several hundred of the donors, most TCR beta V segments were observed in productive rearrangements about 87% or about 30% of the time, broadly matching IMGT annotations. Roughly uniform sequencing depth across donors was assumed in presence/absence analyses, although this assumption may not hold. Correlated functional status among segregating V segments might reflect linkage disequilibrium, but an unknown experimental factor could not be ruled out. The study gave a list of some 150 TCR beta chains associated with cytomegalovirus. The authors suggested that the approach could potentially be extended to other disease states and immunological phenotypes. A few of the identified cytomegalovirus-associated TCR beta chains were confirmed in vitro to be specific for cytomegalovirus antigens. A further reported finding was that TCR beta sequences accurately predicted the HLA-A and HLA-B alleles for most subjects in the first cohort. In a later analysis, some 18,000 TCR beta sequences were associated with specific HLA alleles at a false discovery rate of 0.05. A later genetic analysis reported fewer N-insertions in productive TCRs among donors in an Asian-associated ancestry cluster than the approximately 700-donor mean. When HLA alleles, especially DR and DQ, strongly co-occurred, TCR associations were difficult to assign to individual alleles. Because some donors lacked HLA typing at each locus, the association tests relied only on the typed subset. Most TCR sequences were seen in very few donors, while some public TCRs were found in many individuals. A later analysis reported that several top co-occurrence clusters appeared linked to parvovirus B19, influenza, CMV and Epstein-Barr virus. Because the 87-base-pair reads could not distinguish some IMGT-functional V segments, including TRBV6-2 and TRBV6-3, those segments were excluded. CMV serostatus was the only immune exposure information available for the cohort. A cluster of highly shared sequence variants was judged likely to represent a technical artifact of the sequencing pipeline. An association between a missense DCLRE1C variant and V-gene and J-gene trimming of TCR beta chains was found in a later genetic analysis and replicated in an independent cohort. The cohort was sequenced for TCR beta chains only, and without alpha or paired-chain data the features that could be detected were limited. The earlier analysis of nearly 600 of the donors excluded 15 to 20 rarely observed V segments, including chromosome 9 orphons, because counts were too low. According to a later analysis, TCR association rates differed among HLA loci, with DRB1 alleles showing the most associated TCRs and HLA-C alleles showing the fewest. Cytomegalovirus status was reported to be diagnosed by the classifier with high specificity and sensitivity in both the original and validation cohorts.

The CDR1 and CDR2 encoded by the germline V gene are MDHEN and SYDVKM. Between the V and J ends, shortened by 5 bases and 3 bases respectively, the junction contains 13 bases. The CDR3, from cysteine to phenylalanine, totals 14 residues. The DNA shown is the 42-base CDR3, in frame from base 1. The sample was PBMCs. The chain uses TRBV28 and TRBJ1-2, and TRBD1 may be the D gene, going by 5 matching bases. The clonotype originates from a woman aged 45 to 65 in good health and CMV-seronegative. The CDR3 loop reads CASSVGGTHYGYTF. The nucleotide sequence is given as TGTGCCAGCAGTGTGGGGGGGACTCACTATGGCTACACCTTC.